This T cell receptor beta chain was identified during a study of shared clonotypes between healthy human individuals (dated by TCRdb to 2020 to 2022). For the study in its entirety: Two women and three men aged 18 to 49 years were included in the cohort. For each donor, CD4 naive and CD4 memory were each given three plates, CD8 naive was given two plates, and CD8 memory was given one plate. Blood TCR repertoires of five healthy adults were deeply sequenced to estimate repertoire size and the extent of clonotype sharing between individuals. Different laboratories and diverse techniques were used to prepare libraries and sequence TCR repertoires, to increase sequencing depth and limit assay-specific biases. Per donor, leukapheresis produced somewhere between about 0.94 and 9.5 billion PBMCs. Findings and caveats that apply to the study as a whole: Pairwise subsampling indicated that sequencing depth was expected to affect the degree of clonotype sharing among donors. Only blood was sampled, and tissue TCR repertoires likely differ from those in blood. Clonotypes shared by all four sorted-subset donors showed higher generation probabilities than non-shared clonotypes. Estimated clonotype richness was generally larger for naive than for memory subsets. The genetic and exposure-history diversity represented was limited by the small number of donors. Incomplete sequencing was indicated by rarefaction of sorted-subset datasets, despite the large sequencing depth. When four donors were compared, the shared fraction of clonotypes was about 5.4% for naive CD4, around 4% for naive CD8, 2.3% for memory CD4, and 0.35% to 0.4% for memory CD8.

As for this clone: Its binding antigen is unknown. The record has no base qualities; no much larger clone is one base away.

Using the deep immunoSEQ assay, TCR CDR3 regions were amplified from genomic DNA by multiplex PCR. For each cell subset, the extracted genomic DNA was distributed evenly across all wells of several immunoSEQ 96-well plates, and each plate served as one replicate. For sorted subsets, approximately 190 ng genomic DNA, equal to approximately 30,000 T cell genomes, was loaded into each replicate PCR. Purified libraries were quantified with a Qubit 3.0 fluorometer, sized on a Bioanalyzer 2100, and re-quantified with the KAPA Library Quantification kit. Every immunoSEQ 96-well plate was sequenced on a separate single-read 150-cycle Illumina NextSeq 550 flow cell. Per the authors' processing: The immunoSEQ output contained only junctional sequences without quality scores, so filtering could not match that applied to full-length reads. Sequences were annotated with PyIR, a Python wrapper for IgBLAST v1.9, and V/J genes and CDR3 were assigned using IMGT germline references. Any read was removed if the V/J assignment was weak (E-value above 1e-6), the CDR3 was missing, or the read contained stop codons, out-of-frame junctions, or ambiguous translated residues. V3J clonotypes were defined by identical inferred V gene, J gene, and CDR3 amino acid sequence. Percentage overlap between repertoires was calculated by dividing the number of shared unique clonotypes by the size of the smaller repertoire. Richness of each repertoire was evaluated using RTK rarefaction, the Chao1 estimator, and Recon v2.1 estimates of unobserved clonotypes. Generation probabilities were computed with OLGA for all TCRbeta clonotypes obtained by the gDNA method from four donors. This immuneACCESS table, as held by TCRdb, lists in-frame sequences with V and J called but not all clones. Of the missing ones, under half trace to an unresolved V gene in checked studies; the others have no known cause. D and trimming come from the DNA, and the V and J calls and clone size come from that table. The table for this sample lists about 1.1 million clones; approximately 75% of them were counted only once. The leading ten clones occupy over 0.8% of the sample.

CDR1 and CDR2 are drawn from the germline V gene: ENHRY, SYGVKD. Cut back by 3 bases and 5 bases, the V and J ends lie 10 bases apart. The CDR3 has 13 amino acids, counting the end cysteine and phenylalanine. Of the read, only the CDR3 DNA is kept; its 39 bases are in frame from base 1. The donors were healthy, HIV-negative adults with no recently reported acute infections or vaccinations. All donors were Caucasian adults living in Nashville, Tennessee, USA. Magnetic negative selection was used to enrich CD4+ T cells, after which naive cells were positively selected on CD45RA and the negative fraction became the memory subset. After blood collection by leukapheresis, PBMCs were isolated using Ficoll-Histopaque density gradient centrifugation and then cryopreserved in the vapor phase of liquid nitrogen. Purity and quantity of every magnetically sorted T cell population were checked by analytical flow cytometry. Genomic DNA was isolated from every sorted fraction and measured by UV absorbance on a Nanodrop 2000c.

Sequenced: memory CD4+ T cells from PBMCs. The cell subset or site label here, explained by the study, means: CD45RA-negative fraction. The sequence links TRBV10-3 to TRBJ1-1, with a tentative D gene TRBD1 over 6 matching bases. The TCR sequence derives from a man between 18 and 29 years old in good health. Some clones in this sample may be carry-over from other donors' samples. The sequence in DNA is TGTGCCATCAGTGACCACAGGGAGACTGAAGCTTTCTTT. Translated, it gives CAISDHRETEAFF.